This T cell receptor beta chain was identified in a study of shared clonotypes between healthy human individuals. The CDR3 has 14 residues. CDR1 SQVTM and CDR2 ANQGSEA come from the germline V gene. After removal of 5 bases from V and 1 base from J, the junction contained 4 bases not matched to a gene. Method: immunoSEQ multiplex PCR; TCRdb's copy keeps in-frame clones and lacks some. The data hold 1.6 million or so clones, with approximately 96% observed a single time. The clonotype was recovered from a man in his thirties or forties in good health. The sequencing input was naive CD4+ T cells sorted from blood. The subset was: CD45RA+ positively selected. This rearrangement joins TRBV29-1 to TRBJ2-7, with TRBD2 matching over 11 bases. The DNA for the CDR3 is TGCAGCGTTAAGACTAGCGGGATTTCCTACGAGCAGTACTTC. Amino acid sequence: CSVKTSGISYEQYF.